This is a list of T cell receptor beta chains from one sample in a study of Graves' ophthalmopathy and Graves' hyperthyroidism. In TCRdb, the multiplex PCR reads were re-called with MiXCR into one record per CDR3 protein. Here the sample spans 650,000 to 900,000 distinct CDR3 sequences, roughly 41% being singletons. Sequenced material: peripheral blood. The receptors shown here come from an adult man with Graves' ophthalmopathy. Each CDR3 is given with its conserved first and last residue. A D gene is named only where the DNA matches it firmly. Clone sizes are given selectively: once, few, many, or a class where the clone is expanded.

D	length	J	V	size	CDR3	DNA
NA	13	TRBJ2-5	TRBV19	few	CASQGPLGQTQYF	TGTGCCAGTCAGGGCCCACTAGGGCAGACCCAGTACTTC
NA	16	TRBJ2-5	TRBV10-3	many	CAISDATGLFRETQYF	TGTGCCATCAGTGACGCGACAGGCCTGTTCAGGGAGACCCAGTACTTC
TRBD2	17	TRBJ2-7	TRBV20-1	NA	CSARDLLASGISYEQYF	TGCAGTGCTAGAGATCTCTTGGCTAGCGGTATCTCCTACGAGCAGTACTTC
TRBD1	14	TRBJ1-5	TRBV20-1	NA	CGALGQGINQPQHF	TGCGGTGCGCTGGGACAGGGGATCAATCAGCCCCAGCATTTT
NA	14	TRBJ1-4	TRBV25-1	NA	CASSSWSRGEKLFF	TGTGCCAGCAGTTCTTGGTCCCGAGGGGAAAAACTGTTTTTT
NA	14	TRBJ2-2	TRBV11-2	few	CASSRRGLTGELFF	TGTGCCAGCAGTCGGCGGGGCCTAACCGGGGAGCTGTTTTTT
NA	14	TRBJ2-5	TRBV9	few	CASSLQGKGETQYF	TGTGCCAGCAGCCTACAGGGTAAAGGGGAGACCCAGTACTTC
NA	13	TRBJ1-1	TRBV12-3/TRBV12-4	NA	CASSLGGGLEAFF	TGTGCCAGCAGTTTAGGGGGGGGGCTCGAAGCTTTCTTT
NA	13	TRBJ1-1	TRBV2	NA	CASSVRDGREAFF	TGTGCCAGCAGTGTCCGGGACGGCCGAGAAGCTTTCTTT
NA	14	TRBJ2-7	TRBV12-3/TRBV12-4	once	CASSYEGLQNEQYF	TGTGCCAGCAGTTACGAGGGATTGCAAAACGAGCAGTACTTC
TRBD1	14	TRBJ1-2	TRBV4-3	few	CASSRGQGDYGYTF	TGCGCCAGCAGCAGGGGACAGGGAGACTATGGCTACACCTTC
NA	13	TRBJ2-5	TRBV12-3/TRBV12-4	few	CASLRNPQETQYF	TGTGCCAGCCTCCGGAACCCTCAAGAGACCCAGTACTTC
TRBD1	13	TRBJ2-7	TRBV11-1	NA	CARTTGGPYEQYF	TGTGCCAGAACCACAGGGGGCCCCTACGAGCAGTACTTC
NA	15	TRBJ1-4	TRBV9	NA	CASSHLTLTNEKLFF	TGTGCCAGCAGCCATTTGACACTAACGAATGAAAAACTGTTTTTT
TRBD2	15	TRBJ2-7	TRBV15	NA	CATSGPSGRAGEQYF	TGTGCCACCAGCGGGCCTAGCGGGAGGGCGGGGGAGCAGTACTTC
NA	14	TRBJ2-7	TRBV29-1	NA	CSVSKGRAAYEQYF	TGCAGCGTATCGAAGGGCAGGGCGGCCTACGAGCAGTACTTC
NA	14	TRBJ2-6	TRBV30	few	CAWTPGAGANVLTF	TGTGCCTGGACCCCAGGGGCTGGGGCCAACGTCCTGACTTTC
TRBD1	15	TRBJ1-1	TRBV7-3	NA	CASSPTGGFSTEAFF	TGTGCCAGCAGCCCGACAGGGGGTTTTTCCACTGAAGCTTTCTTT
NA	14	TRBJ2-7	TRBV10-3	NA	CATRWTETSYEQYF	TGTGCCACCAGATGGACCGAAACCTCCTACGAGCAGTACTTC
TRBD1	19	TRBJ1-4	TRBV2	few	CASSEVKGQQVATNEKLFF	TGTGCCAGCAGTGAAGTTAAGGGACAGCAAGTTGCAACTAATGAAAAACTGTTTTTT
TRBD1	14	TRBJ2-7	TRBV20-1	NA	CSAQGQGPSYEQYF	TGCAGTGCCCAGGGACAGGGGCCCTCCTACGAGCAGTACTTC
NA	8	TRBJ2-4	TRBV7-9	NA	CAKNIQYF	TGTGCCAAAAACATTCAGTACTTC